This T cell receptor (beta chain) derives from a study of OX40 agonist ivuxolimab in advanced cancers. Study details: Melanoma, hepatocellular carcinoma, head and neck or renal cell cancer occurred in dose-escalation patients. Study-wide findings and caveats: At 0.1 to 3.0 mg/kg, clonal expansion of CD4+ and CD8+ blood T cells had occurred by week 6.

Libraries were prepared by immunoSEQ multiplex PCR; TCRdb keeps only in-frame clonotypes and omits some of them. The sample contains 77,000 or so clones, 90% to 95% of which appear only once. Blood was sampled at baseline, cycle 4 day 1, and cycle 7 day 1. The CDR3 consists of 16 residues. Losses at the gene ends were 2 bases for V and 4 bases for J; bases not matched to a gene: 9. In germline, CDR1 is MGHRA, CDR2 YSYEKL. Remarks on this clone: Its antigen is not known.

V and J are TRBV4-1 and TRBJ2-3; TRBD2 aligns across 7 bases. The sample was CD4+ or CD8+ T cells sorted from blood, taken in a trial of the OX40 agonist ivuxolimab. The TCR comes from an adult with an advanced solid tumor such as melanoma, head and neck, liver or kidney cancer. The CDR3 here is CASSQLSSGIADTQYF. The CDR3, as DNA: TGCGCCAGCAGCCAATTATCTAGCGGCATCGCAGATACGCAGTATTTT.